These T cell receptor beta chains were read from a single sample in a study of cytomegalovirus exposure and HLA in healthy donors. The data were produced by immunoSEQ multiplex PCR, yet TCRdb's version contains in-frame clones alone and is incomplete. The sample holds 160,000 or so clones, 70% to 85% seen once. Input material: PBMCs. These receptors were obtained from a man aged 50-60 years in good health and CMV-seropositive. The conserved cysteine and the conserved F or W are not part of the CDR3 here. A row's size may be missing; if present it is once, few, many or a size class.

>TRBJ2-3|.|TRBV11-2
ASSLYIDTQY
>TRBJ1-1|.|TRBV30
AWSVPVRNTEAF
>TRBJ2-5|.|TRBV7-9
ASSPPRTSGRETQY
>TRBJ1-2|.|TRBV6-5
ASSAGVNYGYT
>TRBJ1-4|.|TRBV7-8
ASSLPGTGEKLF
>TRBJ1-5|.|TRBV19
ASSHAGISNQPQH
>TRBJ1-1|.|TRBV11-2
ASSRWGETEAF
>TRBJ1-6|.|TRBV6-5
ASSYRDRASPLH
>TRBJ1-1|.|TRBV7-9
ASRPGVIDTEAF
>TRBJ2-3|.|TRBV7-3
ASSPRDSPTSTDTQY
>TRBJ1-2|.|TRBV19
ATLPAGARYGYT
>TRBJ1-1|.|TRBV18
ASSLLTGDTEAF
>TRBJ2-3|once|TRBV19
ASRQLAGGATDTQY
>TRBJ2-7|.|TRBV11-2
ASSLATRAYEQY
>TRBJ1-2|once|TRBV27
ASSLSGEGGYT
>TRBJ2-1|few|TRBV5-1
ATCRTSGDVEQF
>TRBJ1-1|.|TRBV27
ASSWRVNTEAF
>TRBJ1-2|.|TRBV5-4
ASTPDRSPYGYT
>TRBJ2-5|once|TRBV14
ASSPPDFQETQY
>TRBJ2-1|.|TRBV11-3
ASNPLGSSNEQF
>TRBJ2-3|.|TRBV13
ASSPPAGASGRVGATDTQY
>TRBJ1-5|.|TRBV27
ASSLNRATNQPQH
>TRBJ1-6|.|TRBV18
ASSPQGDSPLH
>TRBJ1-3|.|TRBV6-1
ASSEALRVAGNTIY
>TRBJ2-2|.|TRBV6-6
ASNRGDTGELF
>TRBJ1-4|few|TRBV18
ASSSTATNEKLF
>TRBJ2-1|few|TRBV15
ATSRDGGNNEQF
>TRBJ1-2|.|TRBV5-8
ASSLGTGGYT
>TRBJ1-2|few|TRBV6-5
ASRSGTATSWGYT
>TRBJ1-6|.|TRBV6-1
ASSEQGGNSPLH
>TRBJ1-2|.|TRBV6-1
ASRGQGGSYGYT
>TRBJ1-2|.|TRBV6-5
ASSEPRQGYGYT
>TRBJ2-6|.|TRBV19
ASSIWQGGSGANVLT
>TRBJ1-3|once|TRBV19
ASTRQGSPSGNTIY
>TRBJ1-2|once|TRBV5-1
ASSPPTAGPGYGYT
>TRBJ2-1|.|TRBV10-3
AASSSGSSEQF
>TRBJ1-3|.|TRBV5-1
ASSLGDSGNTIY
>TRBJ2-5|.|TRBV29-1
SVPPGGYQETQY
>TRBJ2-3|.|TRBV29-1
SVYLAGGSTDTQY
>TRBJ2-3|.|TRBV4-1
ASSFDRDDTQY
>TRBJ2-3|.|TRBV5-5
ASSLTGGVTDTQY
>TRBJ1-2|.|TRBV2
ASSTVAGGRGYT
>TRBJ1-6|once|TRBV11-2
ASSPARGNYNSPLH
>TRBJ1-5|.|TRBV6-4
ASSRGQGQPQH
>TRBJ2-5|.|TRBV7-8
ASSPMGLAVLKGETQY
>TRBJ2-1|.|TRBV19
ASSRDSVIEQF
>TRBJ1-2|.|TRBV27
ASRITGATRYT
>TRBJ1-2|few|TRBV6-5
ASSSRGRSGGYT
>TRBJ2-3|.|TRBV19
ASTGQGTDTQY
>TRBJ1-4|.|TRBV7-9
ASSLASGGGREKLF
>TRBJ2-7|.|TRBV5-4
ASSQTGGYEQY
>TRBJ2-7|.|TRBV10-3
AISEGEPYEQY
>TRBJ1-1|.|TRBV5-1
ASSQGRGGRDTEAF
>TRBJ1-2|.|TRBV11-1
ASSGDRGVYGYT